This TCR beta chain was sequenced in a study of T cell responses to AZD1222 COVID-19 vaccine. Study outcomes and limitations: Repertoire collection took place solely once the T cell response had peaked. Once two AZD1222 doses were given, Spike-specific TCR breadth and depth went up. Regions left unmutated in variants are reportedly the target of nearly half of spike-specific TCRs.

As regards this clone: Its antigen remains unidentified.

Here immunoSEQ multiplex PCR was the method, and the copy in TCRdb shows in-frame clones only, minus some. Here the sample spans around 88,000 clones, 70% to 90% being singletons. V lost 6 bases, J lost 2 bases, and 13 bases lay in between. The CDR3 is 14 amino acids. Germline CDR1 SNHLY, CDR2 FYNNEI. The chain carries TRBV2 and TRBJ1-1, with D possibly being TRBD1 (5 bases). Sequenced material: peripheral blood, taken on day 0 of AZD1222 vaccination. This TCR came from an adult in good health. Here the CDR3 DNA reads TGTGCCAGCAGCTGGGGGGGGTCTAACACTGAAGCTTTCTTT. Its protein is CASSWGGSNTEAFF.